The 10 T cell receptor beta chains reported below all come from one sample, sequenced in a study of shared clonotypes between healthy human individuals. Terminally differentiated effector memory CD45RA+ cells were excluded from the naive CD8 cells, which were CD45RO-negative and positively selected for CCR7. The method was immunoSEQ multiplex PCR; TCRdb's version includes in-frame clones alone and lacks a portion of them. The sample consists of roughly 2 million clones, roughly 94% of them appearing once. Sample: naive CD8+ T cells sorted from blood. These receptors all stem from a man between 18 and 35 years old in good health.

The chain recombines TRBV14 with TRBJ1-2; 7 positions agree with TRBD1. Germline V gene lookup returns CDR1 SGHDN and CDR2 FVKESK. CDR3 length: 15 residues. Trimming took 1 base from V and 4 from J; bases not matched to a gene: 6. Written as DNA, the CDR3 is TGTGCCAGCAGCCAAGGGATAGGGGGCTTCTATGGCTACACCTTC. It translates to CASSQGIGGFYGYTF.

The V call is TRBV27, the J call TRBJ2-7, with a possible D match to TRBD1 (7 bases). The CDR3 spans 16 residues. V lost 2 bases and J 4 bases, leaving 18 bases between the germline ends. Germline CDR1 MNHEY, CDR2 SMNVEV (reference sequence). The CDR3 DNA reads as TGTGCCAGCAGTTTACGAGATTCACAGGGGAGGTACGAGCAGTACTTC. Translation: CASSLRDSQGRYEQYF.

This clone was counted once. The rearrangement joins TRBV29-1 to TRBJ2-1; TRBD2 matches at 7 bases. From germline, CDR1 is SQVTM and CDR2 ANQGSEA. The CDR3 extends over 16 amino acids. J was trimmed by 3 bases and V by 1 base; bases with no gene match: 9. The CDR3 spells CSVEGGIAGDYNEQFF. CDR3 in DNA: TGCAGCGTTGAAGGAGGGATAGCGGGTGACTACAATGAGCAGTTCTTC.

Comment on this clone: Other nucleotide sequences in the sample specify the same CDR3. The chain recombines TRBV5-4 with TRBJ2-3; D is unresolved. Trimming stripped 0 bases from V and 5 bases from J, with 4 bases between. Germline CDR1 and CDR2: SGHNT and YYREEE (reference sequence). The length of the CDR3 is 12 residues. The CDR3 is CASSLGGDTQYF. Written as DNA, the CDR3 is TGTGCCAGCAGCTTGGGTGGAGATACGCAGTATTTT.

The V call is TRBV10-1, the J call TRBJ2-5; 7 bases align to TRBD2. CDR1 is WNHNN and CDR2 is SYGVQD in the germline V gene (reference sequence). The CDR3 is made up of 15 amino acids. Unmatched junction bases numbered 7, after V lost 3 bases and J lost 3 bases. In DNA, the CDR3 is TGCGCCAGCAGTGAAGACATCGGGGGGAAAGAGACCCAGTACTTC. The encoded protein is CASSEDIGGKETQYF.

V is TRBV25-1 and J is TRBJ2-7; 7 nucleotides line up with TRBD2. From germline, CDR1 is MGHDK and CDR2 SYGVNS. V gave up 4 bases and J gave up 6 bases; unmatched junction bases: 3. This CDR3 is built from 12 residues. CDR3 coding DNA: TGTGCCAGCAGTGGGACGGGGGGCGAGCAGTACTTC. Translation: CASSGTGGEQYF.

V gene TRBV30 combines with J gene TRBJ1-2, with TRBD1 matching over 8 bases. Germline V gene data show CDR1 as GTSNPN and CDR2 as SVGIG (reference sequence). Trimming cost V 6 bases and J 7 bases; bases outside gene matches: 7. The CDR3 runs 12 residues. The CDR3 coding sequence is TGTGCCTGTGAGGACAGGGCCGGTGGCTACACCTTC. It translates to CACEDRAGGYTF.

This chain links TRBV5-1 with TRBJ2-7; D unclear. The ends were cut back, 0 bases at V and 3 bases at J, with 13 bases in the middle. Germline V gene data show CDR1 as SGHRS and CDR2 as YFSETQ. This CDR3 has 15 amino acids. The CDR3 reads CASSLVYGPGYEQYF. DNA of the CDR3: TGCGCCAGCAGCTTGGTCTATGGCCCAGGCTACGAGCAGTACTTC.

The CDR3, as DNA: TGTGCCAGCAGCGTACTCTCTCTATGGGGGGACACCGGGGAGCTGTTTTTT. Residues: CASSVLSLWGDTGELFF. The V and J genes are TRBV9 and TRBJ2-2; D might be TRBD2 (6 bases). V dropped 1 base and J dropped 3 bases, with 16 bases sitting between them. The CDR3 has 17 residues. Germline V CDR1 and CDR2: SGDLS, YYNGEE. The full variable domain, rest sourced from reference TRBV9 and TRBJ2-2, is DSGVTQTPKHLITATGQRVTLRCSPRSGDLSVYWYQQSLDQGLQFLIQYYNGEERAKGNILERFSAQQFPDLHSELNLSSLELGDSALYFCASSVLSLWGDTGELFFGEGSRLTVL.

The CDR3 sequence is CASSDLGLAGTDTQYF. As DNA, the CDR3 is TGCGCCAGCAGTGACTTGGGACTAGCGGGCACAGATACGCAGTATTTT. This chain connects TRBV10-1 to TRBJ2-3, with TRBD2 matching over 11 bases. The V and J ends lost 3 bases and 1 base, in that order; junction bases with no gene match: 3. Germline values: CDR1 WNHNN, CDR2 SYGVQD (reference sequence). The CDR3 covers 16 residues.